Each of the 12 T cell receptor beta chains below was sequenced from the same sample in a study of blood T cell repertoires in COVID-19. Sequencing was performed with immunoSEQ multiplex PCR; in TCRdb, only in-frame clones are kept and a portion is missing. This table holds about 120,000 clones, approximately 83% found once. The sequenced sample consisted of peripheral blood. The receptors shown here come from a woman between 65 and 79 years old with acute or convalescent COVID-19.

In its sample, this clone was seen once. CDR3 in DNA: TGCGCCAGCAGCTCCCAGGGGGCGCTTTACGAGCAGTACTTC. Protein product: CASSSQGALYEQYF. The V gene is TRBV4-1, the J gene TRBJ2-7, with 8 bases identical to TRBD1. The CDR3 is 14 residues long. V lost 5 bases, J lost 4 bases, and 7 bases stayed unmatched. Germline CDR1 reads MGHRA; CDR2 reads YSYEKL.

The gene calls are TRBV29-1 and TRBJ2-1; TRBD1 aligns across 9 bases. J gave up 7 bases and V 4 bases, and 5 bases lay outside the gene matches. Germline assignment: CDR1 SQVTM and CDR2 ANQGSEA. The CDR3 is made up of 13 amino acids. The CDR3: CSVVQGAGNEQFF. The CDR3 bases are TGCAGCGTTGTACAGGGGGCGGGTAATGAGCAGTTCTTC.

This chain joins TRBV19 and TRBJ1-2; D uncertain. Trimming pared 6 bases from V and 3 bases from J, leaving 14 bases between. CDR3 length: 14 amino acids. Germline V gene lookup returns CDR1 LNHDA and CDR2 SQIVND (reference sequence). The CDR3 loop reads CASSPQAGYYGYTF. In nucleotides, the CDR3 is TGTGCCAGTAGCCCCCAGGCGGGCTACTATGGCTACACCTTC.

The CDR3 DNA sequence: TGTGCCAGCAGGGGGACAGGGAGTAATGAAAAACTGTTTTTT. This codes for CASRGTGSNEKLFF. The chain is built from TRBV2 and TRBJ1-4, with 9 bases matching TRBD1. Germline CDR1 reads SNHLY; CDR2 reads FYNNEI. The CDR3 length is 14 residues. Trimming removed 6 bases from V and 4 bases from J; junction bases left unmatched: 3. The full variable domain, completed using reference TRBV2 and TRBJ1-4, is EPEVTQTPSHQVTQMGQEVILRCVPISNHLYFYWYRQILGQKVEFLVSFYNNEISEKSEIFDDQFSVERPDGSNFTLKIRSTKLEDSAMYFCASRGTGSNEKLFFGSGTQLSVL.

J is TRBJ1-4 and V is TRBV2; 7 bases line up with TRBD1. Germline V gene sequence: CDR1 SNHLY, CDR2 FYNNEI. The CDR3 sequence is 14 residues long. V was pared by 5 bases and J by 4 bases, with 4 bases of the junction left unmatched. CDR3 amino acids: CASSKDRINEKLFF. For the CDR3, the DNA is TGTGCCAGCAGTAAGGACAGGATTAATGAAAAACTGTTTTTT. The whole variable domain, filled in from reference TRBV2 and TRBJ1-4, reads EPEVTQTPSHQVTQMGQEVILRCVPISNHLYFYWYRQILGQKVEFLVSFYNNEISEKSEIFDDQFSVERPDGSNFTLKIRSTKLEDSAMYFCASSKDRINEKLFFGSGTQLSVL.

V gene TRBV29-1 combines with J gene TRBJ1-3; a possible D gene is TRBD1 (6 bases). CDR3 size: 13 residues. The V gene's germline CDR1 is SQVTM and CDR2 ANQGSEA. V was cut by 7 bases and J by 1 base, with 11 bases left in between. This CDR3 is CSAQGFSGNTIYF. In DNA form, the CDR3 reads TGCAGCGCCCAGGGGTTTTCTGGAAACACCATATATTTT.

The chain joins TRBV19 to TRBJ1-1; D not resolved. Trimming left V 4 bases short and J 4 bases short, with 10 bases between. The CDR3 has 13 residues. Germline V gives CDR1 LNHDA, CDR2 SQIVND (reference sequence). CDR3 in DNA: TGTGCCAGTAGTAACAGTCGCTCCACTGAAGCTTTCTTT. Translation: CASSNSRSTEAFF.

The chain links TRBV19 to TRBJ2-5; perhaps TRBD1 as D (6 bases). Between the trimmed V and J ends, which lost 3 bases and 7 bases, there was a span of 18 bases. The CDR3 loop spans 15 amino acids. Germline V gives CDR1 LNHDA, CDR2 SQIVND (reference sequence). The CDR3 nucleotides are TGTGCCAGTAGTATGTTGGGTCAGGGGCAAAGGACCCAGTACTTC. Translation: CASSMLGQGQRTQYF.

The CDR3 coding sequence is TGCGCCAGCAGCTTGGAGGCCGCGCTAGGCGATGAGCAGTTCTTC. This gives the protein CASSLEAALGDEQFF. The V call is TRBV5-1, the J call TRBJ2-1; D gene unclear. In germline, CDR1 is SGHRS, CDR2 YFSETQ. The CDR3 extends over 15 amino acids. V gave up 0 bases and J gave up 8 bases, with 15 bases separating them.

The V call is TRBV6-6, the J call TRBJ2-3; TRBD2 matches 10 bases. Germline V gene sequence: CDR1 MNHNY, CDR2 SVGAGI (reference sequence). This CDR3 is built from 14 residues. With 5 bases clipped from V and 1 base from J, the junction kept 0 bases outside the gene matches. CDR3 residues: CASSTSGGTDTQYF. The CDR3 nucleotides are TGTGCCAGCAGTACTAGCGGGGGCACAGATACGCAGTATTTT.

The chain recombines TRBV3-1 (or the pseudogene TRBV3-2) with TRBJ2-7, with D possibly being TRBD1 (6 bases). The ends were cut back, 5 bases at V and 6 bases at J, with 11 bases in the middle. Per germline, CDR1 LGHDT and CDR2 YNNKEL (reference sequence). The CDR3 loop spans 12 amino acids. The CDR3 DNA sequence: TGTGCCAGCAGCTCAAGGGGGATCGAGCAGTACTTC. Protein sequence: CASSSRGIEQYF.

This chain links TRBV2 with TRBJ1-4; 7 bases align to TRBD1. The CDR3 extends over 14 amino acids. Germline CDR1 reads SNHLY; CDR2 reads FYNNEI. V shed 3 bases and J 7 bases; nucleotides not matched to a gene: 5. The DNA for the CDR3 is TGTGCCAGCAGTGAGAGGGGGCGTGGTGAAAAACTGTTTTTT. Amino acid sequence: CASSERGRGEKLFF.